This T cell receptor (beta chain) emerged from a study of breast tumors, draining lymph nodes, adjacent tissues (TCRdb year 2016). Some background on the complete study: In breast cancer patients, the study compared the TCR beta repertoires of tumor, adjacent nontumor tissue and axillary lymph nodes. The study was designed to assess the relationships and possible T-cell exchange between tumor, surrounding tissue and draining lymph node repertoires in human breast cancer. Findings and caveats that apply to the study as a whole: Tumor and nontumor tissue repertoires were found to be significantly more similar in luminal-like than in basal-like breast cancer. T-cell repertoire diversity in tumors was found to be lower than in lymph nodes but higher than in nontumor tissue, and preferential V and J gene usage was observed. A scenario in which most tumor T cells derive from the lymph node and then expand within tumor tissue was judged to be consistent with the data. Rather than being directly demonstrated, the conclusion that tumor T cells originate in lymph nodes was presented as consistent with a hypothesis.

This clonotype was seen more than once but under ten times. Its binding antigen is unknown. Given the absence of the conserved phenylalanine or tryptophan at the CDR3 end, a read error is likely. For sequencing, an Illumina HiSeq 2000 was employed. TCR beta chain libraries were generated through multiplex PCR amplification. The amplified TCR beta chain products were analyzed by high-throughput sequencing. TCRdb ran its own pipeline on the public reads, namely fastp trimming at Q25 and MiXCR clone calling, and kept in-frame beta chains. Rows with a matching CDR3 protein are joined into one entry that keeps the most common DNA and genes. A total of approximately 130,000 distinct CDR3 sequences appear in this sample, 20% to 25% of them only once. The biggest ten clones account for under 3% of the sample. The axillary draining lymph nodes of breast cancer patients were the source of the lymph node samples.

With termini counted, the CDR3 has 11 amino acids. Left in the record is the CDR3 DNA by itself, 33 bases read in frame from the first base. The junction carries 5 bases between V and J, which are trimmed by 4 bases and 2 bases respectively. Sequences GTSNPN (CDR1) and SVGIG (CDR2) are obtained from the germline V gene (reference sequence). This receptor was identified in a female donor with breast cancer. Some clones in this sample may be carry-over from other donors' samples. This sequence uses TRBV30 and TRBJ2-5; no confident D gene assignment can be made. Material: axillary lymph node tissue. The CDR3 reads CAWKLQETQYS. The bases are TGTGCCTGGAAACTTCAAGAGACCCAGTACTCC.